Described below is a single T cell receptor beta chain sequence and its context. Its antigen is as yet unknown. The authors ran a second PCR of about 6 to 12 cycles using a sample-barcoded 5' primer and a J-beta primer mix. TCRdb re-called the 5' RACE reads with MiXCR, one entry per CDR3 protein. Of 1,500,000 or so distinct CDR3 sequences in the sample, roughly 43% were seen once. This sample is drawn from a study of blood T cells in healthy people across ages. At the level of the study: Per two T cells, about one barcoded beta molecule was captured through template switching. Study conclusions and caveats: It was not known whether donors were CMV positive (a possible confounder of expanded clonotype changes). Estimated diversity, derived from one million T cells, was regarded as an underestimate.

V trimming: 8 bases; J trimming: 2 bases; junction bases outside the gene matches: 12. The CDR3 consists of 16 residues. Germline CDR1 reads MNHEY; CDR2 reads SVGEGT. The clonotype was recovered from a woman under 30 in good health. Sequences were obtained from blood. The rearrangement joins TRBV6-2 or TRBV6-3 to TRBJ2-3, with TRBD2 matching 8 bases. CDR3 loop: CASGTSGISNTDTQYF. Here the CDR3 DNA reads TGTGCCAGCGGGACTAGTGGGATCTCGAACACAGATACGCAGTATTTT.